Below are 17 T cell receptor beta chains sequenced from a single sample in a study of T cells in women clearing cervical HPV infection. The assay was immunoSEQ multiplex PCR, and TCRdb's table has in-frame clones only and misses some. The sample totals some 50,000 clones; its top ten clones hold approximately 0.98%. Sequenced sample: blood buffy coat. The receptors stem from a woman between 18 and 70 years old with a cervical HPV16 infection that either progressed to CIN3+ or cleared (not recorded which).

A note on this clone: The sequenced fragment ends 3 residues before the CDR3 boundary, so the rest is inferred from the germline J gene. V usage is TRBV3-1 (or the pseudogene TRBV3-2) and J usage is TRBJ1-5, with 7 bases lining up with TRBD1. Trimming took 0 bases from V and 7 from J; bases not matched to a gene: 6. Germline lookup yields CDR1 LGHDT and CDR2 YNNKEL (reference sequence). The CDR3 has 15 amino acids. This CDR3 is CASSQDRQGRQPQHF. CDR3 DNA, as far as it was read: TGTGCCAGCAGCCAAGATCGACAGGGACGACAGCCC.

Comment on this clone: Germline is not matched at one junction end, which may reflect a read error. The read terminates 3 residues ahead of where the CDR3 ends, so the germline J gene completes it. The chain links TRBV13 to TRBJ1-5; a possible D gene is TRBD1 (6 bases). CDR1 is PRHDT and CDR2 is FYEKMQ in the germline V gene (reference sequence). The length of the CDR3 is 14 residues. The CDR3 bases that were read are TGTGCCAGCAGCTCGACGGGGGGCAAGCAGCCC. The encoded protein is CASSSTGGKQP. The CDR3 in its entirety is CASSSTGGKQPQHF.

On this clone: The DNA ends 3 residues before the CDR3 does, and the rest of the CDR3 is filled in from the germline J gene. The identical CDR3 is also encoded by other nucleotide sequences in the sample. The chain employs TRBV7-3 and TRBJ1-3; a possible D gene is TRBD1 (5 bases). V lost 2 bases and J lost 4, with 9 bases in between. CDR1 SGHTA and CDR2 FQGTGA come from the germline V gene. The CDR3 length is 14 residues. The CDR3 region is CASSLSGSGNTIYF. The CDR3 bases that were read are TGTGCCAGCAGCTTATCAGGGTCCGGAAACACC.

In the case of this clone: The missing CDR3 end, 3 residues past where the read stops, is filled in from the germline J gene. The chain links TRBV2 to TRBJ2-2; 9 positions agree with TRBD1. This CDR3 has 16 residues. Germline CDR1 is SNHLY and CDR2 is FYNNEI. CDR3 amino acids: CASSEAGGTGHSPLFF. CDR3 bases read: TGTGCCAGCAGTGAAGCCGGGGGGACAGGGCATTCACCG.

Of note for this clone: The sequenced fragment ends 3 residues before the CDR3 boundary, so the rest is inferred from the germline J gene. The chain joins TRBV19 to TRBJ1-5; D is unclear. Germline V gene sequence: CDR1 LNHDA, CDR2 SQIVND (reference sequence). V lost 8 bases to trimming and J lost 0 bases, with 17 bases between them. CDR3 length: 16 residues. CDR3 bases read: TGTGCCAGTCGCACATTCTGGTTTCATAGCAATCAGCCC. It is translated as CASRTFWFHSNQP. The complete CDR3 sequence is CASRTFWFHSNQPQHF.

Of note for this clone: With the read ending 3 residues before the CDR3 end, the germline J gene is used to fill in that end. The genes are TRBV12-3 or TRBV12-4 and TRBJ2-7, with 9 bases fitting TRBD1. V dropped 5 bases and J dropped 3; count of bases not matched to a gene: 5. The CDR3 sequence is 14 residues long. CDR3 DNA, as far as it was read: TGTGCCAGCAGTCGAGCGGGACAGGGCTACGAG. This codes for CASSRAGQGYE. The complete CDR3 sequence is CASSRAGQGYEQYF.

CDR3 sequence reads: CASSLMGAGGEQYF. The CDR3 DNA, read in part, is TGCGCCAGCAGCTTGATGGGGGCAGGGGGCGAG. The chain links TRBV5-1 to TRBJ2-7, with TRBD1 matching over 7 bases. The read is 3 residues too short to cover the CDR3 end, so that end is filled in from the germline J gene. Germline V gene sequence: CDR1 SGHRS, CDR2 YFSETQ. This CDR3 spans 14 amino acids. Trimming at V came to 1 base and at J to 6 bases, leaving 7 bases not matched to a gene.

In the case of this clone: Read sequence stops 3 residues before the CDR3 end, and the germline J gene provides the missing end. The chain links TRBV20-1 to TRBJ2-7; no reliable D call. Trimming left V 0 bases short and J 4 bases short, with 10 bases between. The CDR3 has 13 amino acids. Per germline, CDR1 DFQATT and CDR2 SNEGSKA (reference sequence). The DNA read from the CDR3 is TGCAGTGCTAGAGACCCCTACAGTTACGAG. Translated: CSARDPYSYE. The CDR3, in full, reads CSARDPYSYEQYF.

A word on this clone: The CDR3 is cut off 3 residues early in the read; its end comes from the germline J gene. The V and J genes are TRBV20-1 and TRBJ1-1, with TRBD1 identical over 8 bases. Germline assignment: CDR1 DFQATT and CDR2 SNEGSKA (reference sequence). The CDR3 is 12 residues long. After removal of 5 bases from V and 5 bases from J, the junction contained 4 bases not matched to a gene. The covered CDR3 bases are TGCAGTGCTGAAGACAGGGGAACTGAA. Residues: CSAEDRGTE. The entire CDR3 sequence reads CSAEDRGTEAFF.

Turning to this clone: The read halts 3 residues ahead of the CDR3 end, with the missing end drawn from the germline J gene. This chain uses TRBV5-1 with TRBJ2-3; D call uncertain. Trimming cost V 3 bases and J 0 bases, with 2 bases left between them. The CDR3 totals 12 residues. Germline V CDR1 and CDR2: SGHRS, YFSETQ. The CDR3 bases that were read are TGCGCCAGCAGCTCTAGCACAGATACG. The encoded protein is CASSSSTDT. In full, the CDR3 reads CASSSSTDTQYF.

About this clone itself: Read coverage stops 3 residues before the CDR3 terminus; the germline J gene supplies the remainder. The genes are TRBV19 and TRBJ2-3, with 8 bases that match TRBD1. Germline values: CDR1 LNHDA, CDR2 SQIVND (reference sequence). With V trimmed by 6 bases and J by 1 base, 9 bases remained unmatched. The CDR3 extends over 16 amino acids. The sequenced CDR3 bases are TGTGCCAGTAGCGAGATACCGGGACAGGGCACAGATACG. It translates to CASSEIPGQGTDT. The entire CDR3 sequence reads CASSEIPGQGTDTQYF.

On this clone: The CDR3 end lies 3 residues beyond the end of the read and is filled in from the germline J gene. This chain links TRBV7-8 with TRBJ2-3; D is unresolved. V lost 1 base and J 0 bases, leaving 17 bases between the germline ends. Looked up from germline, CDR1 is SGHVS and CDR2 is FQNEAQ. This CDR3 is 18 amino acids long. CDR3 region: CASSLVRRGLTSTDTQYF. Partial CDR3 DNA: TGTGCCAGCAGCTTAGTACGTCGTGGGCTCACTAGCACAGATACG.

To note about this clone: Read sequence stops 3 residues before the CDR3 end, and the germline J gene provides the missing end. J is TRBJ2-2 and V is TRBV20-1; 11 bases line up with TRBD1. Trimming at V came to 4 bases and at J to 7 bases, leaving 11 bases not matched to a gene. The CDR3 consists of 16 residues. Germline V gives CDR1 DFQATT, CDR2 SNEGSKA (reference sequence). Incomplete CDR3 DNA: TGCAGTGCTAAGGGACGGGACAGGGGGACAGGCGGGGAG. It encodes CSAKGRDRGTGGE. From start to end, the CDR3 is CSAKGRDRGTGGELFF.

As regards this clone: From the germline J gene comes the end of the CDR3, since the read stops 3 residues before it. This chain joins TRBV7-9 and TRBJ1-2; D is perhaps TRBD1 (5 bases). Germline CDR1 reads SEHNR; CDR2 reads FQNEAQ (reference sequence). The CDR3 runs 12 residues. Incomplete CDR3 DNA: TGTGCCAGCAGCCCCTCCCCGGGGGAC. This codes for CASSPSPGD. The complete CDR3 protein is CASSPSPGDYTF.

A word on this clone: The observed sequence ends 3 residues before the CDR3 terminus, with the missing tail filled in from the germline J gene. The V gene is TRBV20-1, the J gene TRBJ2-3; perhaps TRBD2 as D (5 bases). The CDR3 covers 14 residues. The germline V gene has CDR1 DFQATT and CDR2 SNEGSKA (reference sequence). V was shortened by 3 bases and J by 5 bases, with 15 bases between the two germline ends. Here the CDR3 reads CSASPQEVVDTQYF. CDR3 DNA, as far as it was read: TGCAGTGCTAGTCCCCAGGAGGTTGTAGATACG.

Concerning this clone itself: The read ends 3 residues before the CDR3 terminus; that terminus is restored from the germline J gene. This rearrangement joins TRBV19 to TRBJ2-1, with TRBD2 matching over 9 bases. CDR3 size: 17 residues. V dropped 1 base and J dropped 6; count of bases not matched to a gene: 10. Looked up from germline, CDR1 is LNHDA and CDR2 is SQIVND (reference sequence). The CDR3 region is CASSIASGAGGPNEQFF. The CDR3 bases that were read are TGTGCCAGTAGTATAGCCTCTGGTGCGGGGGGGCCCAATGAG.

Points on this clone: The CDR3 end is not reached by the read, which stops 3 residues before it; the germline J gene fills it in. J is TRBJ2-3 and V is TRBV10-2; D might be TRBD1 (5 bases). The V and J ends lost 2 bases and 4 bases respectively, with 16 bases between them. CDR3 length: 16 amino acids. In germline, CDR1 is WSHSY, CDR2 SAAADI. The CDR3 protein is CASSEVGSLGPDTQYF. CDR3 bases read: TGCGCCAGCAGTGAGGTTGGTTCCTTGGGGCCAGATACG.